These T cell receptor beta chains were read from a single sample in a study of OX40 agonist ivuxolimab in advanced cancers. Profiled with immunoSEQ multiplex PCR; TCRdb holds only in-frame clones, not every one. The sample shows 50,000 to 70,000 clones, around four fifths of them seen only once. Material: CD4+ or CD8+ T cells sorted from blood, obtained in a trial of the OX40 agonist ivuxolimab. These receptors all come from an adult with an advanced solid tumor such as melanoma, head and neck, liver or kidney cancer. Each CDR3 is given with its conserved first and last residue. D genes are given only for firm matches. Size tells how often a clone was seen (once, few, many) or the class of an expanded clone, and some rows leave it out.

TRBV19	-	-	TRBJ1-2	TGTGCCACGACAGCCGACCACGGGTTAAACTATGGCTACACCTTC	CATTADHGLNYGYTF
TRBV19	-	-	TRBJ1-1	TGTGCCAGTAGTATAGATGGGTTTGAAGCTTTCTTT	CASSIDGFEAFF
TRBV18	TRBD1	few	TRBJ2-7	TGTGCCAGCTCACAGGGACAGGCCTACGAGCAGTACTTC	CASSQGQAYEQYF
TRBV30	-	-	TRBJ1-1	TGTGCCTGGAGTTCAGGGTCCTGGAACACTGAAGCTTTCTTT	CAWSSGSWNTEAFF
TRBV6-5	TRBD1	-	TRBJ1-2	TGTGCCAGCCGTCCCCAAGGGGACAGGGTTGGCTACACCTTC	CASRPQGDRVGYTF
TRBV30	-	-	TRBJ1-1	TGTGCCTGGAGCTCCCTGAGGAACACTGAAGCTTTCTTT	CAWSSLRNTEAFF
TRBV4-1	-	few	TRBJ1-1	TGCGCCAGCAGCCGACCAGAGGTCACTGAAGCTTTCTTT	CASSRPEVTEAFF
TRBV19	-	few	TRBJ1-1	TGTGCCAGTACCCTACCTTGGGGGAGCAACACTGAAGCTTTCTTT	CASTLPWGSNTEAFF
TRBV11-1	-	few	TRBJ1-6	TGTGCCAGCAGCTTCAGAGGGAAGCATTCACCCCTCCACTTT	CASSFRGKHSPLHF
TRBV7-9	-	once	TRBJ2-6	TGTGCCAGCAGCTTCGGACCCCCGGGGGCCAACGTCCTGACTTTC	CASSFGPPGANVLTF
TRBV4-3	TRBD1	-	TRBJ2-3	TGCGCCAGCAGCCAAAATCCGGGACAGGGGGCAGATACGCAGTATTTT	CASSQNPGQGADTQYF
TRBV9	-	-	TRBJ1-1	TGTGCCAGCAGCGTAGCCTCGAAGGGGACTGAAGCTTTCTTT	CASSVASKGTEAFF
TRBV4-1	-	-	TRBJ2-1	TGCGCCAGCAGCCAAGTTGGTGGGCGGCGGCGAGGCAATGAGCAGTTCTTC	CASSQVGGRRRGNEQFF
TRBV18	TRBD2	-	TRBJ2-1	TGTGCCAGCTCACCCCCGGGACTAGCGGGGGGGCCCGGTAATGAGCAGTTCTTC	CASSPPGLAGGPGNEQFF
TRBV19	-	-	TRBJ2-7	TGTGCCAGTAGTATCCCCTCGTCCGAGCAGTACTTC	CASSIPSSEQYF
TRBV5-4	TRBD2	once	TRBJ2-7	TGTGCCAGCAGCCCTCCTGGGCGGGAGTACGAGCAGTACTTC	CASSPPGREYEQYF
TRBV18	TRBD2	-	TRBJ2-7	TGTGCCAGCTCACCACAGCGGGGACCTACCTACGAGCAGTACTTC	CASSPQRGPTYEQYF
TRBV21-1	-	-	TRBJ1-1	TGTGCCAGCAGAGGGGGGGACACTGAAGCTTTCTTT	CASRGGDTEAFF
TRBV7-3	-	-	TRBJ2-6	TGTGCCAGCAGCCCCCGAGGAAAGTCAGGGGTTGGGGCCAACGTCCTGACTTTC	CASSPRGKSGVGANVLTF
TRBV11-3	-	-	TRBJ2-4	TGTGCCAGCAGCTTAGATTTGGCGGCCAAAAACATTCAGTACTTC	CASSLDLAAKNIQYF
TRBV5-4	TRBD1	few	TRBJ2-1	TGTGCCAGCAGCGCCCGACAGGGACCCTACAATGAGCAGTTCTTC	CASSARQGPYNEQFF
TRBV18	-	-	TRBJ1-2	TGTGCCAGCTCAATCCGGGACCGCAACTATGGCTACACCTTC	CASSIRDRNYGYTF
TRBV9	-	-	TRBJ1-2	TGTGCCAGCAGCGTAGTGGATTCGGGAGGGGCCGGCTACACCTTC	CASSVVDSGGAGYTF
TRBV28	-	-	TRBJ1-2	TGTGCCAGCAGTTCATATCTAGGCTACACCTTC	CASSSYLGYTF
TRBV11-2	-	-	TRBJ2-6	TGTGCCAGCACCGGAGAGTTCTCTGGGGCCAACGTCCTGACTTTC	CASTGEFSGANVLTF
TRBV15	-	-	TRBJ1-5	TGTGCCACCAGCAGAGGGGGCGATCAGCCCCAGCATTTT	CATSRGGDQPQHF
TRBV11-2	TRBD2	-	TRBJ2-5	TGTGCCAGCAGCTTAGGGACGGGAGGGCCGTACCAAGAGACCCAGTACTTC	CASSLGTGGPYQETQYF
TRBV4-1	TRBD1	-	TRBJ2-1	TGCGCCAGCAGCCACCCGGGACAGGCATGGGGGCGGTTCTTC	CASSHPGQAWGRFF
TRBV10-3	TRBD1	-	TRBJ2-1	TGTGCCATCAGTATCGTCGGGACAGGGGACAATGAGCAGTTCTTC	CAISIVGTGDNEQFF
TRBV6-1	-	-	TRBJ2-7	TGTGCCAGCAGTGAAGCTTTTAGGGCCAACTACGAGCAGTACTTC	CASSEAFRANYEQYF
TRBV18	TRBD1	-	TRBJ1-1	TGTGCCAGCTCACCACCTCGGACAGGGACCTTGAACACTGAAGCTTTCTTT	CASSPPRTGTLNTEAFF
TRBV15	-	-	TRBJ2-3	TGTGCCACCAGCAGAGATGGCACAGATACGCAGTATTTT	CATSRDGTDTQYF
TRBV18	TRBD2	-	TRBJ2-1	TGTGCCAGCTCTGCTTTGGCTAGCGGGCTTATCTACAATGAGCAGTTCTTC	CASSALASGLIYNEQFF
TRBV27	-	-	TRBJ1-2	TGTGCCAGCAGTTTTGGAGGGAATGGCTACACCTTC	CASSFGGNGYTF
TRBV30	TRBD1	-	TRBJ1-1	TGTGCCTGGAGTAGGGGGACAGGGGAATTTGGGAACACTGAAGCTTTCTTT	CAWSRGTGEFGNTEAFF
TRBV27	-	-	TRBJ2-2	TGTGCCAGCAGTCCGACCAGCGTCTACGCCGGGGAGCTGTTTTTT	CASSPTSVYAGELFF